The clone carrying this TCR beta chain was recorded at least ten times. Its target is not known. The cohort's ophthalmopathy patients, a group with duration under 3 months, had a Clinical Activity Score of at least 3 and a NOSPECS grade of at least 4. Each diagnosis was grounded in clinical symptoms, serum thyroxine and TRAb, thyroid ultrasound, and orbital computed tomography. The data derive from a study of T cells in Graves' hyperthyroidism and ophthalmopathy. Notes on the study in general: Most thyroid clonotypes expanded above 0.001 were also detected in blood.

There were TCR beta CDR3 regions amplified from RNA transcripts. An initial round of RT-PCR targeting the TCR CDR3 relied on the HTBI primer set. TCRdb used MiXCR to reprocess the multiplex PCR reads, holding one entry per CDR3 protein. The top ten clones hold around 61% of a sample with 250,000 to 350,000 distinct CDR3 sequences, 15% to 20% of them seen once. Losses at the gene ends were 5 bases for V and 1 base for J; bases not matched to a gene: 6. The CDR3 is made up of 16 amino acids. Germline lookup yields CDR1 MDHEN and CDR2 SYDVKM. Sequenced input: blood. This sequence joins TRBV28 and TRBJ1-4; TRBD1 matches at 8 bases. This clonotype was sampled from a woman aged 60-75 years with Graves' ophthalmopathy. CDR3 residues: CASSIRGRGTNEKLFF. The CDR3 DNA reads as TGTGCCAGCAGTATCAGGGGGCGCGGAACTAATGAAAAACTGTTTTTT. Complete variable domain (other parts from reference TRBV28 and TRBJ1-4): DVKVTQSSRYLVKRTGEKVFLECVQDMDHENMFWYRQDPGLGLRLIYFSYDVKMKEKGDIPEGYSVSREKKERFSLILESASTNQTSMYLCASSIRGRGTNEKLFFGSGTQLSVL.